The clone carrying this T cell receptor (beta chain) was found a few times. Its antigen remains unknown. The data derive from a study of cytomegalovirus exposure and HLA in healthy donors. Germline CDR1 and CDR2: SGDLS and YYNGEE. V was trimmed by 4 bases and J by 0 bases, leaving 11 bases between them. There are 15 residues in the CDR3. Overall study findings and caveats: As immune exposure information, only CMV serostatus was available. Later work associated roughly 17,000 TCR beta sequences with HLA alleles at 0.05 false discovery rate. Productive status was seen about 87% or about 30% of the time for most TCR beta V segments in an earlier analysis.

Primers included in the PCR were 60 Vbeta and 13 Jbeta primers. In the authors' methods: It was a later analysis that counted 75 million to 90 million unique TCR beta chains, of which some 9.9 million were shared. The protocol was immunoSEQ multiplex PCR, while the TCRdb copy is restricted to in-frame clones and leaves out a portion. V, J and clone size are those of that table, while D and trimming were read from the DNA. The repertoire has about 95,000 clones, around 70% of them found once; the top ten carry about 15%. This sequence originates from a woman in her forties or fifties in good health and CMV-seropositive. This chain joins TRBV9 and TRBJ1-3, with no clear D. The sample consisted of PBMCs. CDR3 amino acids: CASSPDSYSGNTIYF. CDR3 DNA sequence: TGTGCCAGCAGCCCTGACTCGTACTCTGGAAACACCATATATTTT.